These 28 T cell receptor beta chains were all obtained from the same sample, sequenced in a study of beta chain features in type 1 diabetes. Since all of the isolated RNA was reverse transcribed, expressed TCRB transcripts were what got sequenced. Assay: immunoSEQ multiplex PCR; the TCRdb copy retains only in-frame clones and omits some. The sample lists 360,000 or so clones; roughly 21% were seen once. The sample taken for sequencing was naive CD4+ T cells from blood. These receptors came from a woman under 30 in good health.

This clone turned up a few times. J is TRBJ2-5 and V is TRBV29-1; the D gene is possibly TRBD2 (6 bases). Trimming took 7 bases from V and 2 from J, leaving 14 bases between them. CDR3 length equals 13 residues. Germline V gene lookup returns CDR1 SQVTM and CDR2 ANQGSEA. CDR3 in amino acids: CSATVGGQETQYF. As DNA, the CDR3 is TGCAGCGCCACCGTAGGAGGGCAAGAGACCCAGTACTTC.

This clone was counted between two and nine times. The identical CDR3 is also encoded by other nucleotide sequences in the sample. J is TRBJ1-1 and V is TRBV29-1; D gene uncertain. Trimming took 3 bases from V and 1 from J, leaving 9 bases between them. Germline V lookup: CDR1 SQVTM, CDR2 ANQGSEA. CDR3 length: 13 amino acids. The CDR3 loop reads CSVDRGRNTEAFF. Here the CDR3 DNA reads TGCAGCGTTGATCGTGGCAGGAACACTGAAGCTTTCTTT.

V and J are TRBV30 and TRBJ1-5, with a tentative D call TRBD1 (5 bases). V lost 5 bases and J 11 bases, leaving 25 bases between the germline ends. The CDR3 is 15 residues long. Germline V CDR1 and CDR2: GTSNPN, SVGIG (reference sequence). The CDR3 nucleotides are TGTGCCTGGGGATACGGGGCGGGGCCTTGGGAAGCCCAGCATTTT. Its translation: CAWGYGAGPWEAQHF.

The chain uses TRBV2 and TRBJ2-5; TRBD1 matches 10 bases. Germline CDR1 and CDR2: SNHLY and FYNNEI. V was clipped by 6 bases and J by 7 bases; unmatched bases: 11. The CDR3 extends over 15 amino acids. CDR3 coding DNA: TGTGCCAGCAGCCGTTCAGGGACAGGGGCGGGGACCCAGTACTTC. Translating it yields CASSRSGTGAGTQYF.

The chain combines TRBV7-9 with TRBJ2-5; 9 bases match TRBD1. The CDR3 runs to 14 residues. Germline V gene sequence: CDR1 SEHNR, CDR2 FQNEAQ (reference sequence). The V segment lost 5 bases and the J segment 4 bases; nucleotides outside the gene matches: 5. The DNA of the CDR3 is TGTGCCAGCAGCAGGGGACAGGGAGGAGAGACCCAGTACTTC. Translated: CASSRGQGGETQYF.

This clone was counted only a few times. The chain links TRBV6-1 to TRBJ1-5; 10 bases map to TRBD1. From germline, CDR1 is MNHNS and CDR2 SASEGT. The CDR3 covers 14 residues. V lost 5 bases and J lost 4; bases outside the gene matches: 2. The CDR3 DNA sequence: TGTGCCAGCAGTTGGGACAGGGGAAATCAGCCCCAGCATTTT. Amino acids: CASSWDRGNQPQHF.

The chain is built from TRBV19 and TRBJ2-5; 8 bases line up with TRBD1. This CDR3 is 13 amino acids long. Losses at the gene ends were 4 bases for V and 5 bases for J; bases not matched to a gene: 3. CDR1 and CDR2 (germline): LNHDA, SQIVND (reference sequence). The CDR3 sequence: CASSSQGAETQYF. The CDR3 DNA is TGTGCCAGTAGTAGCCAGGGGGCCGAGACCCAGTACTTC.

This clone came up a few times. The chain joins TRBV7-2 to TRBJ1-1, with 7 bases lining up with TRBD1. CDR1 and CDR2 from the germline V gene are SGHTA and FQGNSA. The CDR3 consists of 16 residues. V was clipped by 4 bases and J by 1 base; unmatched bases: 9. In DNA, the CDR3 is TGTGCCAGCAGCTCATCAGGGGGGACGAGGAACACTGAAGCTTTCTTT. Translation: CASSSSGGTRNTEAFF.

This chain joins TRBV6-6 and TRBJ1-2; a weak D match, TRBD1 (5 bases). The CDR3 contains 14 residues. V gave up 6 bases and J gave up 4 bases, with 15 bases separating them. Germline-derived CDR1 and CDR2 are MNHNY and SVGAGI (reference sequence). The CDR3 protein is CASRAGPQSYGYTF. The DNA of the CDR3 is TGTGCCAGCAGGGCGGGACCGCAGAGCTATGGCTACACCTTC.

The gene calls are TRBV4-1 and TRBJ2-1, with TRBD2 identical over 8 bases. The CDR3 spans 13 residues. Unmatched junction bases numbered 1, after V lost 1 base and J lost 8 bases. The germline gives CDR1 MGHRA, CDR2 YSYEKL. The CDR3 coding sequence is TGCGCCAGCAGCCAAGCGCGGGGGGATGAGCAGTTCTTC. Protein: CASSQARGDEQFF.

This clone was recorded a few times. This sample also contains other DNA sequences that code for the same CDR3. The chain uses TRBV5-6 and TRBJ1-2; a possible D gene is TRBD1 (6 bases). Deletions cut 1 base from V and 2 bases from J, with 6 bases between. The CDR3 length is 13 residues. Germline loops: CDR1 SGHDT, CDR2 YYEEEE. This chain's CDR3 is CASSLRGNYGYTF. In nucleotides, the CDR3 is TGTGCCAGCAGCTTGAGGGGGAACTATGGCTACACCTTC. Variable domain in full (rest from reference TRBV5-6 and TRBJ1-2): DAGVTQSPTHLIKTRGQQVTLRCSPKSGHDTVSWYQQALGQGPQFIFQYYEEEERQRGNFPDRFSGHQFPNYSSELNVNALLLGDSALYLCASSLRGNYGYTFGSGTRLTVV.

This clone was observed a handful of times. This CDR3 is also generated by other DNA sequences in the sample. The gene calls are TRBV18 and TRBJ1-2; perhaps TRBD1 as D (5 bases). V was clipped by 2 bases and J by 3 bases, with 7 bases between them. Germline CDR1 KGHSH, CDR2 LQKENI. The length of the CDR3 is 13 residues. The DNA for the CDR3 is TGTGCCAGCTCACCATCGGGGGACTATGGCTACACCTTC. Its protein product is CASSPSGDYGYTF.

This clone was seen a few times. J is TRBJ2-1 and V is TRBV27; 8 bases align to TRBD1. This CDR3 has 15 amino acids. The trim removed 5 bases at V and 5 bases at J, leaving 8 bases unmatched. The germline V gene has CDR1 MNHEY and CDR2 SMNVEV (reference sequence). The CDR3 protein is CASSPGQGRNNEQFF. CDR3 in DNA: TGTGCCAGCAGTCCCGGACAGGGAAGGAACAATGAGCAGTTCTTC.

The V call is TRBV7-2, the J call TRBJ1-1, with 8 bases lining up with TRBD1. This CDR3 has 15 residues. Trimming took 5 bases from V and 2 from J; bases not matched to a gene: 7. The germline V gene has CDR1 SGHTA and CDR2 FQGNSA. The CDR3: CASSRSTGANTEAFF. As DNA, the CDR3 is TGTGCCAGCAGCCGATCGACAGGGGCAAACACTGAAGCTTTCTTT.

As for this clone: Other DNA variants within this sample encode the same CDR3. V gene TRBV9 combines with J gene TRBJ2-1; maybe TRBD2 (6 bases). V lost 0 bases, J lost 2 bases, and 9 bases lay in between. The CDR3 contains 15 residues. The germline V gene encodes CDR1 SGDLS and CDR2 YYNGEE. The CDR3 sequence is CASSVDRGTYNEQFF. CDR3 DNA: TGTGCCAGCAGCGTAGACCGGGGGACCTACAATGAGCAGTTCTTC.

This sequence joins TRBV4-2 and TRBJ1-3, with a possible D match to TRBD1 (6 bases). CDR1 and CDR2 (germline): LGHNA, YNFKEQ. Trimming left V 3 bases short and J 4 bases short, with 7 bases between. There are 13 residues in the CDR3. For the CDR3, the DNA is TGTGCCAGCAGCCACGACAGGGGAAACACCATATATTTT. Translated, it gives CASSHDRGNTIYF.

The gene calls are TRBV5-1 and TRBJ1-6; a weak D match, TRBD1 (6 bases). There are 14 residues in the CDR3. V was clipped by 5 bases and J by 6 bases, with 12 bases between them. From germline, CDR1 is SGHRS and CDR2 YFSETQ. This CDR3 is CASSQGGVNSPLHF. CDR3 DNA: TGCGCCAGCAGTCAAGGGGGGGTTAATTCACCCCTCCACTTT. Filled out from reference TRBV5-1 and TRBJ1-6, the complete variable domain reads KAGVTQTPRYLIKTRGQQVTLSCSPISGHRSVSWYQQTPGQGLQFLFEYFSETQRNKGNFPGRFSGRQFSNSRSEMNVSTLELGDSALYLCASSQGGVNSPLHFGNGTRLTVT.

This clone has more than one count but fewer than ten. This CDR3 reads CASSLQDSSEAFF. The CDR3 DNA reads TGTGCCAGCAGCCTCCAGGACAGTTCTGAAGCTTTCTTT. This sequence joins TRBV9 and TRBJ1-1, with D possibly matching TRBD1 (6 bases). The CDR3 is 13 amino acids. The V and J ends lost 4 bases and 6 bases respectively, with 13 bases between them. In germline, CDR1 is SGDLS, CDR2 YYNGEE.

This clone was observed a few times. CDR3 sequence (DNA): TGTGCCAGCAGCCGAAGCGGGGCGGAGACCCAGTACTTC. Residues: CASSRSGAETQYF. The rearrangement joins TRBV7-2 to TRBJ2-5; 7 nucleotides agree with TRBD2. Germline CDR1 reads SGHTA; CDR2 reads FQGNSA. J lost 5 bases, V lost 5 bases, and 5 bases had no gene match. The CDR3 has 13 amino acids.

In its sample, this clone was seen a few times. Other nucleotide sequences in the sample specify the same CDR3. The rearrangement links TRBV5-1 to TRBJ1-1; D gene uncertain. The CDR3 covers 14 residues. The germline V gene encodes CDR1 SGHRS and CDR2 YFSETQ. V was shortened by 0 bases and J by 2 bases, with 8 bases between the two germline ends. The CDR3 loop is CASSLGTRNTEAFF. The DNA for the CDR3 is TGCGCCAGCAGCTTGGGAACTCGAAACACTGAAGCTTTCTTT.

The rearrangement links TRBV7-9 to TRBJ1-2; TRBD1 matches at 8 bases. Germline V gene lookup returns CDR1 SEHNR and CDR2 FQNEAQ (reference sequence). CDR3 length equals 16 residues. Trimming took 6 bases from V and 2 from J; bases not matched to a gene: 11. CDR3 DNA: TGTGCCAGCAGGACCGGGACAGGACAGATAAACTATGGCTACACCTTC. Translating gives CASRTGTGQINYGYTF.

This clone was counted only a few times. This sequence joins TRBV4-1 and TRBJ1-5; D call uncertain. Between the trimmed V and J ends, which lost 1 base and 6 bases, there was a span of 13 bases. The CDR3 covers 15 residues. Germline CDR1 reads MGHRA; CDR2 reads YSYEKL. CDR3 in amino acids: CASSQVQARRQPQHF. CDR3 sequence (DNA): TGCGCCAGCAGCCAAGTCCAGGCAAGACGTCAGCCCCAGCATTTT.

This clone has more than one count but fewer than ten. The chain has TRBV30 and TRBJ1-5, with D perhaps matching TRBD1 (5 bases). Trimming left V 3 bases short and J 7 bases short, with 10 bases between. Germline V lookup: CDR1 GTSNPN, CDR2 SVGIG (reference sequence). The CDR3 has 12 residues. CDR3 coding DNA: TGTGCCTGGAGCAGGGCGGAGCAGCCCCAGCATTTT. Translated: CAWSRAEQPQHF.

The chain is built from TRBV30 and TRBJ1-5, with D perhaps TRBD1 (6 bases). The germline gives CDR1 GTSNPN, CDR2 SVGIG (reference sequence). The V and J ends lost 7 bases and 1 base respectively, with 11 bases between them. This CDR3 is 13 amino acids long. CDR3 sequence (DNA): TGTGCCTTACAGGGTGGCAGCAATCAGCCCCAGCATTTT. Translating gives CALQGGSNQPQHF.

V usage is TRBV6-5 and J usage is TRBJ1-4; D might be TRBD1 (6 bases). Germline V lookup: CDR1 MNHEY, CDR2 SVGAGI. This CDR3 region has 14 residues. Trimming removed 7 bases from V and 0 bases from J, with 9 bases in between. CDR3 coding DNA: TGTGCCAGCACCTGGACAGCAACTAATGAAAAACTGTTTTTT. Translation: CASTWTATNEKLFF.

This clone was seen only a few times. This rearrangement joins TRBV7-9 to TRBJ2-3; no reliable D call. V lost 0 bases and J lost 4, with 5 bases in between. The V gene's germline CDR1 is SEHNR and CDR2 FQNEAQ (reference sequence). The length of the CDR3 is 13 residues. CDR3 DNA sequence: TGTGCCAGCAGCTTAGCCCTCCCAGATACGCAGTATTTT. Its translation is CASSLALPDTQYF.

This chain uses TRBV4-1 with TRBJ2-7, with D uncertain. The CDR3 is made up of 14 amino acids. Looked up from germline, CDR1 is MGHRA and CDR2 is YSYEKL. Trimming removed 1 base at V and 1 base at J, with 8 bases between. CDR3 nucleotide sequence: TGCGCCAGCAGCCAAGTCCCCAGATCCTACGAGCAGTACTTC. Encoded protein: CASSQVPRSYEQYF.

This chain uses TRBV30 with TRBJ1-2; no clear D gene. This CDR3 has 12 amino acids. Deletions cut 4 bases from V and 6 bases from J, with 12 bases between. Germline values: CDR1 GTSNPN, CDR2 SVGIG (reference sequence). The CDR3 nucleotides read TGTGCCTGGATTGGAACAGCTGATGGCTACACCTTC. Its translation is CAWIGTADGYTF.